The subject of this entry is one T cell receptor (beta chain). Produced via immunoSEQ multiplex PCR; TCRdb's table is partial and in-frame only. The table lists 85,000 to 90,000 clones, roughly nine tenths of them singletons. The CDR3 contains 16 residues. V was pared by 2 bases and J by 7 bases, with 17 bases between. Germline CDR1 is WSHSY and CDR2 is SAAADI. This record comes from a study of control samples from healthy donors and cancer patients. The receptor comes from a woman aged 45-65 years with colorectal cancer. The rearrangement joins TRBV10-2 to TRBJ1-4, with a possible D match to TRBD1 (6 bases). Sequences were obtained from PBMCs. The CDR3 DNA sequence: TGCGCCAGCAGTGAGCAACTAGGGGGAGAATTTGAAAAACTGTTTTTT. This encodes CASSEQLGGEFEKLFF.